The 9 T cell receptor beta chains below all came from one sample that was sequenced in a study of shared clonotypes between healthy human individuals. Produced via immunoSEQ multiplex PCR; TCRdb's table is partial and in-frame only. The sample includes roughly 1 million clones, about 84% seen only once; the top ten take approximately 0.5%. Input material: memory CD4+ T cells from PBMCs. Subset reported: CD45RA-negative fraction. These receptor sequences come from a young man in good health. Some clones in this sample may be carry-over from other donors' samples.

The V gene is TRBV5-1, the J gene TRBJ2-7, with D tentatively TRBD1 (6 bases). Germline V lookup: CDR1 SGHRS, CDR2 YFSETQ. There are 14 residues in the CDR3. V lost 2 bases and J 5 bases, leaving 14 bases between the germline ends. The CDR3 DNA is TGCGCCAGCAGCTTCGGAAACAGGGCCGACGAGCAGTACTTC. Residues: CASSFGNRADEQYF.

The J gene is TRBJ1-4, the V gene TRBV5-6; D remains unclear. V lost 0 bases and J lost 7, with 10 bases in between. This CDR3 is built from 14 residues. Germline CDR1 is SGHDT and CDR2 is YYEEEE. This chain's CDR3 is CASSLVGLGEKLFF. Written as DNA, the CDR3 is TGTGCCAGCAGCTTGGTGGGCCTCGGTGAAAAACTGTTTTTT.

The chain uses TRBV14 and TRBJ2-1; D ambiguous. From germline, CDR1 is SGHDN and CDR2 FVKESK. The CDR3 is made up of 13 amino acids. V was shortened by 1 base and J by 11 bases, with 12 bases between the two germline ends. The CDR3 reads CASSQVFRAQQFF. CDR3 coding DNA: TGTGCCAGCAGCCAAGTGTTCCGGGCGCAGCAGTTCTTC.

The CDR3 is CASSTRNRGTGNTIYF. The DNA for the CDR3 is TGTGCCAGTAGTACCCGGAACAGGGGTACTGGAAACACCATATATTTT. V and J are TRBV19 and TRBJ1-3, with TRBD1 matching 7 bases. This CDR3 has 16 amino acids. Germline V gene sequence: CDR1 LNHDA, CDR2 SQIVND (reference sequence). The trim removed 4 bases at V and 2 bases at J, leaving 8 bases unmatched.

This clone has just a few counts. The chain recombines TRBV19 with TRBJ1-1, with a possible D match to TRBD1 (6 bases). V was trimmed by 5 bases and J by 0 bases, leaving 16 bases between them. Germline CDR1 reads LNHDA; CDR2 reads SQIVND (reference sequence). The CDR3 has 16 amino acids. CDR3 bases: TGTGCCAGTAGTTTCGGGGGGGGACACCTGAACACTGAAGCTTTCTTT. Translation gives CASSFGGGHLNTEAFF.

This clone was detected only once. The chain couples TRBV5-4 to TRBJ1-2; 9 bases map to TRBD1. Germline assignment: CDR1 SGHNT and CDR2 YYREEE (reference sequence). The V and J ends lost 4 bases and 1 base, in that order; junction bases with no gene match: 2. This CDR3 spans 14 amino acids. CDR3 bases: TGTGCCAGCAGCGTGGGACAGGGTAACTATGGCTACACCTTC. Translated: CASSVGQGNYGYTF.

The CDR3 DNA is TGTGCCAGCAGCTCGACGGGACTAGCGGGAGGGTTTGGCACCGGGGAGCTGTTTTTT. Translation gives CASSSTGLAGGFGTGELFF. V and J are TRBV7-3 and TRBJ2-2; the match to TRBD2 covers 16 bases. Per the germline V gene, CDR1 is SGHTA and CDR2 is FQGTGA. V was clipped by 4 bases and J by 4 bases; unmatched bases: 9. This CDR3 is built from 19 residues.

CDR3 region: CASSRTGMNNQPQHF. For the CDR3, the DNA is TGTGCCAGCAGCCGAACAGGGATGAACAATCAGCCCCAGCATTTT. The chain recombines TRBV27 with TRBJ1-5; possible D gene TRBD1, 6 bases. Looked up from germline, CDR1 is MNHEY and CDR2 is SMNVEV (reference sequence). V lost 6 bases to trimming and J lost 3 bases, with 15 bases between them. The CDR3 loop spans 15 amino acids.

V usage is TRBV5-4 and J usage is TRBJ2-7; 11 bases map to TRBD2. This CDR3 is 19 amino acids long. Trimming at V came to 4 bases and at J to 0 bases, leaving 15 bases not matched to a gene. Germline CDR1 and CDR2: SGHNT and YYREEE (reference sequence). CDR3 residues: CASSTPNGASGRNSYEQYF. The CDR3 coding sequence is TGTGCCAGCAGCACCCCCAATGGGGCTAGCGGGAGGAACTCCTACGAGCAGTACTTC.